The present T cell receptor beta chain was sequenced within a study of regulatory T cells in long-lasting Graves disease. In its sample, this clonotype was seen many times. The antigen is not known. Study-wide findings and caveats: No thyroid tissue was studied; the work used peripheral blood only. TRBV28 was favored in persistent disease, as were TRBJ1-2 and TRBJ2-5.

The V gene's germline CDR1 is MNHEY and CDR2 SVGEGT. The V end lost 8 bases, the J end lost 8 bases, and 16 bases lay between the germline ends. The CDR3 extends over 13 amino acids. The TCR beta library used iRepertoire HTBI primers with Arm-PCR amplification of CDR3. Each CDR3 protein gets one entry after TCRdb re-called the multiplex PCR reads with MiXCR. The table includes about 460,000 distinct CDR3 sequences, 13% to 15% detected once. Noted time point: newly diagnosed GD, antithyroid drugs for less than 3 months. PBMCs provided the RNA from which the TCR library was made. These data were likewise used in another study, on T cells in Graves' hyperthyroidism and ophthalmopathy. This second study notes: Stable hyperthyroidism: no ophthalmopathy progression over 18 months of follow-up. HTBI primers drove first-round RT-PCR of the TCR CDR3.

The specimen was peripheral blood mononuclear cells (PBMCs), collected at new diagnosis, from a patient treated with antithyroid drugs. The V gene is TRBV6-2 or TRBV6-3, the J gene TRBJ2-1; D remains unclear. The receptor comes from a woman between 45 and 60 years old with Graves disease. The CDR3 bases are TGTGCCAGCGCGGACGTTCCGAGAGATGAGCAGTTCTTC. Translation gives CASADVPRDEQFF.